These T cell receptor beta chains were read from a single sample in a study of blood T cell repertoires in COVID-19. The repertoire was sequenced with immunoSEQ multiplex PCR; TCRdb's copy has only in-frame clones and lacks some. The profile shows about 120,000 clones, approximately 80% of them singletons. The source material was peripheral blood. The receptors here all came from a human donor in a cohort sampled during active COVID-19. CDR3s include the opening cysteine and the closing phenylalanine or tryptophan. The D gene is left open where the match is weak. Only part of the rows carry a size: once, few, many, or a class if the clone is expanded.

d_call j_call v_call clone_size cdr3_nt cdr3_aa
TRBD2 TRBJ2-7 TRBV2 . TGTGCCAGCAGTGATTCCCCTAGCGGGAGAACCTACGAGCAGTACTTC CASSDSPSGRTYEQYF
. TRBJ1-3 TRBV27 . TGTGCCAGCAGTCCGCAGACATGGGGAAACACCATATATTTT CASSPQTWGNTIYF
. TRBJ1-3 TRBV4-1 . TGCGCCAGCAGCCAAGGGCGCGGGAGCTCTGGAAACACCATATATTTT CASSQGRGSSGNTIYF
TRBD1 TRBJ1-1 TRBV19 . TGTGCCAGTAGTAATATACAGGGGTTGAACACTGAAGCTTTCTTT CASSNIQGLNTEAFF
. TRBJ2-7 TRBV6-5 . TGTGCCAGCAGTTACGTCCAGGGCTACGAGCAGTACTTC CASSYVQGYEQYF
. TRBJ2-7 TRBV2 once TGTGCCAGCAAGGGGGGAGCGGGGTCCTACGAGCAGTACTTC CASKGGAGSYEQYF
TRBD2 TRBJ2-7 TRBV6-5 . TGTGCCAGCAGTTACTCGAGTTCCGGGAGGGCTTACGAGCAGTACTTC CASSYSSSGRAYEQYF
. TRBJ2-5 TRBV6-2/TRBV6-3 . TGTGCCAGCAGTTACTCGGGGCCAGTCGCAGAGACCCAGTACTTC CASSYSGPVAETQYF
. TRBJ1-1 TRBV19 . TGTGCCAGTGGCGCGGTGCTGACCACTGAAGCTTTCTTT CASGAVLTTEAFF
TRBD1 TRBJ1-4 TRBV7-9 . TGTGCCAGCAGCTTAGCTACCCAGGGGGCAACTAATGAAAAACTGTTTTTT CASSLATQGATNEKLFF
. TRBJ1-5 TRBV28 . TGTGCCAGCAGTTTATTGGGGGGGCAGCCCCAGCATTTT CASSLLGGQPQHF